A single sample gave rise to the 9 T cell receptor beta chains below, sequenced in a study of blood T cell repertoires in COVID-19. Sequencing was performed with immunoSEQ multiplex PCR; in TCRdb, only in-frame clones are kept and a portion is missing. The table shows 200,000 to 300,000 clones, with about 84% occurring only once. The material sequenced was PBMCs or T cells enriched from blood (not recorded which). The receptors originated from a woman between 50 and 59 years old who had recovered from COVID-19.

The chain uses TRBV6-2 or TRBV6-3 and TRBJ1-5; D unclear. This CDR3 has 14 residues. Trimming pared 5 bases from V and 2 bases from J, leaving 10 bases between. The germline V gene encodes CDR1 MNHEY and CDR2 SVGEGT. The CDR3: CASSQAAGNQPQHF. CDR3 DNA: TGTGCCAGCAGTCAAGCGGCGGGCAATCAGCCCCAGCATTTT.

V gene TRBV4-3 combines with J gene TRBJ1-1, with 8 bases aligning to TRBD1. Trimming at V came to 4 bases and at J to 6 bases, leaving 10 bases not matched to a gene. Per germline, CDR1 LGHNA and CDR2 YSLEER. This CDR3 comprises 15 residues. The CDR3 reads CASSPAAGGVAEAFF. DNA of the CDR3: TGCGCCAGCAGCCCGGCGGCAGGGGGCGTTGCTGAAGCTTTCTTT.

The chain combines TRBV27 with TRBJ2-7; no reliable D call. This CDR3 has 13 amino acids. Germline V lookup: CDR1 MNHEY, CDR2 SMNVEV (reference sequence). Trimming cost V 3 bases and J 6 bases, with 12 bases left between them. This chain's CDR3 is CASSFNTDGEQYF. CDR3 DNA sequence: TGTGCCAGCAGTTTTAATACAGACGGCGAGCAGTACTTC.

This sequence joins TRBV21-1 and TRBJ2-7; TRBD2, the table's D call, was not compared with the DNA. TRBV21-1 is reported as a pseudogene. This CDR3 has 18 amino acids. CDR3 in amino acids: CASSAITSGVVPTYEQYF. CDR3 in DNA: TGTGCCAGCAGCGCGATCACTAGCGGGGTGGTACCGACCTACGAGCAGTACTTC.

The genes are TRBV24-1 and TRBJ1-4, with D possibly matching TRBD1 (6 bases). V shed 1 base and J shed 8 bases, with 19 bases lying between them. Germline V gene sequence: CDR1 KGHDR, CDR2 SFDVKD. The CDR3 length is 17 residues. Here the CDR3 DNA reads TGTGCCACCAGTGATTTTTTCCAGGGGTGGTGCCACGAAAAACTGTTTTTT. Its translation is CATSDFFQGWCHEKLFF.

This clone showed up just once. The chain joins TRBV7-9 to TRBJ2-3, with D perhaps TRBD1 (6 bases). The CDR3 contains 15 residues. CDR1 is SEHNR, CDR2 FQNEAQ, per germline (reference sequence). V lost 7 bases, J lost 6 bases, and 20 bases lay in between. The CDR3 DNA sequence: TGTGCCAGCACCAGCTTCCAGGGACACATCGATACGCAGTATTTT. Its translation is CASTSFQGHIDTQYF.

Worth noting for this clone: The junction differs from germline at one of its ends, possibly a read error. The J gene is TRBJ1-1, the V gene TRBV6-5; D possibly corresponds to TRBD1 (6 bases). The germline V gene has CDR1 MNHEY and CDR2 SVGAGI. This CDR3 has 15 residues. The CDR3 sequence: CASSYSGTRNAEAFF. The CDR3 region has the DNA TGTGCCAGCAGTTACTCCGGGACACGGAACGCTGAAGCTTTCTTT.

The chain recombines TRBV7-2 with TRBJ1-2; D is uncertain. Germline V gives CDR1 SGHTA, CDR2 FQGNSA. Trimming pared 2 bases from V and 5 bases from J, leaving 12 bases between. This CDR3 comprises 14 residues. CDR3 nucleotide sequence: TGTGCCAGCAGCTTAACCGGAACGGGTTATGGCTACACCTTC. Its translation is CASSLTGTGYGYTF.

The gene calls are TRBV4-1 and TRBJ1-5, with D unclear. The CDR3 has 14 residues. Germline CDR1 MGHRA, CDR2 YSYEKL. V was clipped by 0 bases and J by 11 bases, with 14 bases between them. The CDR3 region has the DNA TGCGCCAGCAGCCAAGAGGCACGGGATCGATCCCAGCATTTT. Its protein product is CASSQEARDRSQHF.